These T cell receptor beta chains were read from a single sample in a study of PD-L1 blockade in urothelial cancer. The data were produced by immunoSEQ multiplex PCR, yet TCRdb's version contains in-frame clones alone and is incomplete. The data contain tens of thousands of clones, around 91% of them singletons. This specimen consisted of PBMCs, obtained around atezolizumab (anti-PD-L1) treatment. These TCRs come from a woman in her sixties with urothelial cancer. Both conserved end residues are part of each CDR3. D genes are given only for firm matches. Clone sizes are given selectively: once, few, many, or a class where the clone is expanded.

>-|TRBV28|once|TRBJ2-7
CASSLQASTYEQYF
TGTGCCAGCAGTTTACAGGCCTCAACCTACGAGCAGTACTTC
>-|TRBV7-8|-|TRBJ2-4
CASSKAGSKNIQYF
TGTGCCAGCAGCAAAGCCGGGAGCAAAAACATTCAGTACTTC
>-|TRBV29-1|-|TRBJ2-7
CSVGLGEQYF
TGCAGCGTTGGGCTTGGCGAGCAGTACTTC
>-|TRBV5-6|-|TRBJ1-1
CASSLGADTEAFF
TGTGCCAGCAGCTTGGGGGCTGACACTGAAGCTTTCTTT
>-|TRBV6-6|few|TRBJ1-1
CASSYAPGGGEAFF
TGTGCCAGCAGTTACGCCCCCGGGGGGGGCGAAGCTTTCTTT
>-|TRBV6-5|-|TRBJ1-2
CASRLNGIKGYGYTF
TGTGCCAGCAGACTAAACGGGATTAAAGGTTATGGCTACACCTTC
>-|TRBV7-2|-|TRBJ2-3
CASSFQGRTDTQYF
TGTGCCAGCAGCTTTCAGGGTCGGACAGATACGCAGTATTTT
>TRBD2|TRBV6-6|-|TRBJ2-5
CASSYAGVLAETQYF
TGTGCCAGCAGTTACGCGGGGGTACTCGCGGAGACCCAGTACTTC
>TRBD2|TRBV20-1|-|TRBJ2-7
CSAGLAEQYF
TGCAGTGCGGGACTAGCGGAGCAGTACTTC
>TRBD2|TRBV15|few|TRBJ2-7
CATSTRTSGGNEQYF
TGTGCCACCAGCACCCGGACTAGCGGGGGAAACGAGCAGTACTTC
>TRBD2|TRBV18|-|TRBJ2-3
CASSPPILAGHTDTQYF
TGTGCCAGCTCACCACCGATTTTAGCGGGGCACACAGATACGCAGTATTTT
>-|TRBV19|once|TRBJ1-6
CASSIVLTGIRPNDRGSPLHF
TGTGCCAGTAGTATAGTTCTAACAGGGATACGACCGAATGACCGGGGATCACCCCTCCACTTT
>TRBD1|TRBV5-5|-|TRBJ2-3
CASTRQGADDTQYF
TGTGCCAGCACCCGACAGGGGGCAGATGATACGCAGTATTTT
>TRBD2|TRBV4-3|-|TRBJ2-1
CASSQGDGRAHNEQFF
TGCGCCAGCAGCCAAGGAGACGGGAGGGCCCACAATGAGCAGTTCTTC
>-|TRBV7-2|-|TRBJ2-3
CASTRGPDTQYF
TGTGCCAGTACCAGGGGCCCAGATACGCAGTATTTT
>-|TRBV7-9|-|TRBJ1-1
CASSLEGGAEAFF
TGTGCCAGCAGCTTAGAAGGAGGGGCTGAAGCTTTCTTT
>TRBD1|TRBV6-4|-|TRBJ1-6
CASSPGQGVSSPLHF
TGTGCCAGCAGCCCGGGACAGGGGGTTAGTTCACCCCTCCACTTT
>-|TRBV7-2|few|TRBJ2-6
CASSRVSGESSGANVLTF
TGTGCCAGCAGCCGCGTGTCGGGGGAGAGCTCTGGGGCCAACGTCCTGACTTTC
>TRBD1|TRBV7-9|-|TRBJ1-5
CASSLGGTGTQPQHF
TGTGCCAGCAGCTTAGGCGGGACAGGGACTCAGCCCCAGCATTTT
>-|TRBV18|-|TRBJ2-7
CASSRGGQAEQYF
TGTGCCAGCTCACGGGGAGGACAGGCAGAGCAGTACTTC
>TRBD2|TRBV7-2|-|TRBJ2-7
CASSFGRLASYEQYF
TGTGCCAGCAGCTTCGGACGACTAGCGTCCTACGAGCAGTACTTC
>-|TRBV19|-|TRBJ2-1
CASRRQGTEQFF
TGTGCCAGTAGGAGGCAGGGAACTGAGCAGTTCTTC
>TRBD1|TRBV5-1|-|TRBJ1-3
CASSLGGTGDTIYF
TGCGCCAGCAGCTTGGGTGGCACAGGGGACACCATATATTTT
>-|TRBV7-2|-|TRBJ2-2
CASSSQILETGELFF
TGTGCCAGCAGCTCGCAGATACTAGAAACCGGGGAGCTGTTTTTT
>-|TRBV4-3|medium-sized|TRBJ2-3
CASSPLATLTDTQYF
TGCGCCAGCAGCCCGCTAGCGACCTTGACAGATACGCAGTATTTT
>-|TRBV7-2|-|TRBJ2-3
CASSSWGPDTQYF
TGTGCCAGCAGCTCATGGGGCCCAGATACGCAGTATTTT
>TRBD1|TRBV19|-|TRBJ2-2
CASSTGQGNTGELFF
TGTGCCAGTAGTACCGGACAGGGGAACACCGGGGAGCTGTTTTTT
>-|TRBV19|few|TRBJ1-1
CASRKMSLDEAFF
TGTGCCAGTAGAAAGATGAGCCTCGATGAAGCTTTCTTT
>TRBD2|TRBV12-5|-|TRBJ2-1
CASGLLSSGINEQFF
TGTGCTAGTGGTTTGCTCTCTAGCGGGATCAATGAGCAGTTCTTC
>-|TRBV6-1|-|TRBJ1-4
CASSEALHGVGEKLFF
TGTGCCAGCAGTGAAGCGCTTCACGGGGTTGGGGAAAAACTGTTTTTT
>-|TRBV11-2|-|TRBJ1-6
CASRRGGTGAQNNSPLHF
TGTGCCAGCAGAAGGGGAGGGACCGGGGCACAGAACAATTCACCCCTCCACTTT
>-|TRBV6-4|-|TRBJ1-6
CASSDSRDSPLHF
TGTGCCAGCAGTGACTCGCGGGATTCACCCCTCCACTTT
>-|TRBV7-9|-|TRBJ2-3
CASSFYITDTQYF
TGTGCCAGCAGCTTTTACATCACAGATACGCAGTATTTT
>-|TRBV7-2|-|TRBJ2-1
CASSFRRDSNEQFF
TGTGCCAGCAGCTTCCGGCGGGACTCCAATGAGCAGTTCTTC
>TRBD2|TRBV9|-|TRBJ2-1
CASSVAGGSSYNEQFF
TGTGCCAGCAGCGTAGCCGGGGGGAGCTCCTACAATGAGCAGTTCTTC
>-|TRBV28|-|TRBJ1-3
CASSPFRGRSRSGNTIYF
TGTGCCAGCAGTCCCTTTAGGGGGAGATCGAGGTCTGGAAACACCATATATTTT
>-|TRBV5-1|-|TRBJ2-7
CASSLVGGPSYEQYF
TGCGCCAGCAGCTTGGTAGGGGGACCCTCCTACGAGCAGTACTTC
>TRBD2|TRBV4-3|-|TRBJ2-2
CASSRHTSGTNTGELFF
TGCGCCAGCAGCCGACACACTAGCGGGACCAACACCGGGGAGCTGTTTTTT
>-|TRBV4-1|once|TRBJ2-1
CASSQVRGSSYNEQFF
TGCGCCAGCAGCCAAGTTCGGGGGAGCTCCTACAATGAGCAGTTCTTC
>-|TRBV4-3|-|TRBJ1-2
CASSQDGRGYGYTF
TGCGCCAGCAGCCAAGACGGCCGGGGCTATGGCTACACCTTC
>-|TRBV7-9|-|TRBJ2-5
CASRKMEGQETQYF
TGTGCCAGCAGAAAGATGGAGGGGCAAGAGACCCAGTACTTC
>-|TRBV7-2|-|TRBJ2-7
CASSFRDRGGYEQYF
TGTGCCAGCAGCTTTCGCGACAGGGGAGGGTACGAGCAGTACTTC
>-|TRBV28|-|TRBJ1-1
CASSPTGNTEAFF
TGTGCCAGCAGTCCCACAGGGAACACTGAAGCTTTCTTT
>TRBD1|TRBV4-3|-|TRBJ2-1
CASSQDRTGPYNEQFF
TGCGCCAGCAGCCAAGATAGGACAGGGCCCTACAATGAGCAGTTCTTC
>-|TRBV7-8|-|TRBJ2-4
CASSLGTADIQYF
TGTGCCAGCAGCTTAGGAACAGCCGACATTCAGTACTTC
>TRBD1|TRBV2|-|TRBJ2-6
CASSTPPWTGVSGANVLTF
TGTGCCAGCAGTACCCCTCCCTGGACAGGTGTCTCTGGGGCCAACGTCCTGACTTTC
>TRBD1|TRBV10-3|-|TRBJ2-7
CAISEPGTAIDYEQYF
TGTGCCATCAGTGAGCCGGGGACAGCCATTGACTACGAGCAGTACTTC
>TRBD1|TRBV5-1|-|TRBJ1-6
CASSLGQGTSPLHF
TGCGCCAGCAGCTTGGGACAGGGTACTTCACCCCTCCACTTT